Presented here are 10 T cell receptor beta chains from one specimen sequenced in a study of blood T cell repertoires in COVID-19. The protocol was immunoSEQ multiplex PCR, while the TCRdb copy is restricted to in-frame clones and leaves out a portion. Of 99,000 or so clones in the sample, about 89% were seen once. The specimen was peripheral blood. Receptors originate from a man aged 50 or older with acute or convalescent COVID-19.

This chain joins TRBV30 and TRBJ1-5; no clear D gene. V was trimmed by 3 bases and J by 3 bases, leaving 9 bases between them. Germline V CDR1 and CDR2: GTSNPN, SVGIG (reference sequence). The CDR3 runs 13 residues. The DNA of the CDR3 is TGTGCCTGGAGCGGTGACAACAATCAGCCCCAGCATTTT. Protein: CAWSGDNNQPQHF.

The chain employs TRBV12-3 or TRBV12-4 and TRBJ2-5; 8 bases fit TRBD1. The CDR3 loop spans 11 amino acids. V dropped 6 bases and J dropped 13; count of bases not matched to a gene: 7. CDR3 sequence: CASRSGGRVYF. CDR3 bases: TGTGCCAGCAGATCAGGGGGCCGGGTGTACTTC.

The chain couples TRBV10-2 to TRBJ2-7; possibly TRBD2 for D (5 bases). CDR1 is WSHSY, CDR2 SAAADI, per germline. With 10 bases removed from V and 2 bases from J, the gap between germline ends came to 12 bases. The CDR3 totals 12 residues. The CDR3 DNA is TGCGCCATATCAACCGGGGCCTACGAGCAGTACTTC. It translates to CAISTGAYEQYF.

The chain has TRBV7-9 and TRBJ2-7; TRBD1 matches 10 bases. Germline lookup yields CDR1 SEHNR and CDR2 FQNEAQ (reference sequence). V trimming: 10 bases; J trimming: 4 bases; junction bases outside the gene matches: 16. This CDR3 contains 16 residues. Written as DNA, the CDR3 is TGTGCCATCTTTGGGGGTCCGAGACAGGGGGCTTACGAGCAGTACTTC. Its translation is CAIFGGPRQGAYEQYF. Together with reference TRBV7-9 and TRBJ2-7, the CDR3 gives the full variable domain: DTGVSQNPRHKITKRGQNVTFRCDPISEHNRLYWYRQTLGQGPEFLTYFQNEAQLEKSRLLSDRFSAERPKGSFSTLEIQRTEQGDSAMYLCAIFGGPRQGAYEQYFGPGTRLTVT.

This sequence joins TRBV7-2 and TRBJ2-5, with D unresolved. Trimming took 4 bases from V and 6 from J, leaving 12 bases between them. CDR1 is SGHTA and CDR2 is FQGNSA in the germline V gene. The CDR3 consists of 13 residues. The CDR3 nucleotides are TGTGCCAGCAGCTCACAAACAGCCCAGACCCAGTACTTC. It translates to CASSSQTAQTQYF.

The chain has TRBV5-1 and TRBJ2-1; 7 nucleotides match TRBD1. V was clipped by 0 bases and J by 1 base; unmatched bases: 4. From germline, CDR1 is SGHRS and CDR2 YFSETQ. The CDR3 extends over 16 amino acids. CDR3 sequence: CASSLAGTASYNEQFF. The CDR3 coding sequence is TGCGCCAGCAGCTTGGCCGGGACAGCTTCCTACAATGAGCAGTTCTTC.

This sequence joins TRBV9 and TRBJ2-5; 11 positions match TRBD2. CDR1 is SGDLS and CDR2 is YYNGEE in the germline V gene. The CDR3 runs 15 residues. The V gene end was trimmed by 3 bases and the J gene end by 0 bases; junction bases not matched to a gene: 1. The CDR3 DNA reads TGTGCCAGCAGCGCGGGACTAGCGGACCAAGAGACCCAGTACTTC. Amino acids: CASSAGLADQETQYF.

The chain employs TRBV30 and TRBJ1-1, with D possibly matching TRBD1 (5 bases). Germline V lookup: CDR1 GTSNPN, CDR2 SVGIG (reference sequence). This CDR3 has 13 amino acids. Trimming cost V 1 base and J 3 bases, with 9 bases left between them. CDR3 nucleotide sequence: TGTGCCTGGAGTGCAGGGTCGGACACTGAAGCTTTCTTT. Its translation is CAWSAGSDTEAFF.

V usage is TRBV4-2 and J usage is TRBJ2-1; D unresolved. The length of the CDR3 is 13 residues. Trimming left V 0 bases short and J 7 bases short, with 7 bases between. Germline V CDR1 and CDR2: LGHNA, YNFKEQ. As DNA, the CDR3 is TGTGCCAGCAGCCAAGATCTGCTAAATGAGCAGTTCTTC. Its protein product is CASSQDLLNEQFF.

V usage is TRBV6-6 and J usage is TRBJ1-2; D is ambiguous. This CDR3 region has 12 residues. The V gene lost 8 bases and the J gene lost 7 bases, with 14 bases spanning the gap. Looked up from germline, CDR1 is MNHNY and CDR2 is SVGAGI (reference sequence). CDR3 nucleotide sequence: TGTGCCAGCCGCCCGGGGAGGGTTGGCTACACCTTC. It specifies CASRPGRVGYTF.